Below are 2 T cell receptor beta chains sequenced from a single sample in a study of technical replicates of blood from four donors. The assay was immunoSEQ multiplex PCR, and TCRdb's table has in-frame clones only and misses some. The repertoire holds about 62,000 clones, around 87% seen once, with over 4.5% in the top ten. The sample was PBMCs. These receptors were taken from a human donor in good health. Some clones in this sample may be carry-over from other donors' samples.

This sequence joins TRBV18 and TRBJ1-1; D is possibly TRBD1 (5 bases). The CDR3 spans 14 residues. Germline V CDR1 and CDR2: KGHSH, LQKENI. V lost 2 bases and J lost 2, with 9 bases in between. This CDR3 is CASSPGAGNTEAFF. CDR3 nucleotide sequence: TGTGCCAGCTCACCAGGGGCTGGAAACACTGAAGCTTTCTTT.

The V and J genes are TRBV4-2 and TRBJ2-3; D perhaps matches TRBD2 (5 bases). The CDR3 has 15 residues. Trimming cost V 0 bases and J 4 bases, with 11 bases left between them. Germline values: CDR1 LGHNA, CDR2 YNFKEQ. The CDR3 DNA is TGTGCCAGCAGCCAAGATCGGAACGGGGCAGATACGCAGTATTTT. This translates into CASSQDRNGADTQYF.